This TCR beta chain was retrieved from a study of T cells after yellow fever vaccination (dated by TCRdb to about 2019). About the study as a whole: The SMART-Seq v4 Ultra Low Input RNA kit was used to prepare libraries from fractions with low cell numbers. Bulk TCR alpha and beta repertoires were sequenced longitudinally to track T-cell clones before and after primary and booster YFV17D yellow fever vaccination. Two healthy male donors, one aged 18 to 30 and one aged 30 to 40 years, were included in the cohort. Blood was drawn at multiple timepoints before and after primary and secondary immunization, with bulk PBMC replicates and cell subsets isolated. Paper-wide results and their limitations: A small share of clonotypes was detected in both CD4 and CD8 compartments, with the overlap likely arising from convergent recombination. Only two donors were included in the study, so the extent to which the findings can be generalized is limited. FACS-sorted repertoires could contain abundant contaminating clonotypes from the bulk population, so computational filtering was required. Most clones expanded after primary vaccination were re-detected after the booster (about 96% of CD4 and around 88% of CD8), suggesting broad memory maintenance. Compared with the primary T-cell response, the secondary T-cell response was faster but weaker, reaching its peak on day 5 rather than on day 15.

A word on this clonotype: The antigen this receptor binds is unknown. Mismatch with germline at one junction end may stem from a read error.

The CDR3 sequence holds 14 residues, the cysteine and phenylalanine included. This entry keeps only the CDR3 DNA: 42 bases, framed from base 1. From the germline V gene, CDR1 is SGHRS and CDR2 is YFSETQ. Synthesis of TCR cDNA relied on 5'RACE template switching, a step that introduced a universal primer site along with unique molecular identifiers. cDNA synthesis was primed from both the TCR alpha and TCR beta constant segments. Library amplification used two PCR steps, and the second PCR step added sample barcodes and sequencing adapters. Libraries were sequenced on Illumina HiSeq 2500 (2x100 bp) or NovaSeq (2x150 bp). The original pipeline was this. Reads were demultiplexed and collapsed into UMI consensus sequences with MIGEC, and V(D)J alignment was performed with MiXCR. Vaccine-responding clonotypes were defined with edgeR using replicate PBMC samples, requiring FDR below 0.01 and a log2 fold change above 5 up to day 15. Bulk clonotypes were assigned CD4 or CD8 identity according to which sequenced CD4 or CD8 repertoire held them at higher abundance. TCRdb reprocessed the public reads (quality trimming at Q25 with fastp, clone calling with MiXCR) and kept in-frame beta chains. Every CDR3 protein is listed once, alongside the most common genes and DNA of its rows. TCRdb's processing, not the study's, gives the V and J calls here. The sample has about 300,000 distinct CDR3 sequences on record, approximately 7% of them singletons. Together, the top ten hold roughly a sixth of the sample.

The treatment or condition tag for this specimen amounts to: live attenuated yellow fever vaccine strain. Two biological replicates of bulk PBMCs were collected at each blood-draw timepoint. PBMCs were isolated from peripheral blood using a standard Ficoll-Paque protocol. TriZol was used to extract RNA from bulk PBMCs, CD4 and CD8 fractions, and dextramer-positive and dextramer-negative fractions. This receptor was obtained from a man aged 18 to 30 who received the YFV17D yellow fever vaccine. The specimen was PBMCs, collected roughly seven weeks after the first yellow fever vaccination. The chain joins TRBV5-1 to TRBJ2-2, with the D assignment possibly TRBD1 or TRBD2, given 5 matching bases for each. The CDR3 amino acid sequence is: CASSLDWGTGEPFF. The sequence in DNA is TGCGCCAGCAGCTTGGATTGGGGCACCGGGGAGCCGTTTTTT.